These T cell receptor beta chains were read from a single sample in a study of neurological immune-mediated disorders. Using its own MiXCR run on the 5' RACE reads, TCRdb lists one record per CDR3 protein. Of over 40,000 distinct CDR3 sequences listed, roughly 6.3% were seen once; the top ten hold 0.45% to 0.6%. Sequences were obtained from CD4+ T cells from blood. These receptors came from a woman aged 35 to 49 in good health. Both conserved end residues are part of each CDR3. D genes are given only for firm matches. Part of the rows lack a size; the others show once, few, many or a class for expanded clones.

D gene: TRBD2; clone size: many; V gene: TRBV4-2; J gene: TRBJ2-1; CDR3 DNA: TGTGCCAGCAGCCAACCGGGACTAGCGGAACGCAATGAGCAGTTCTTC; CDR3 protein: CASSQPGLAERNEQFF
D gene: NA; clone size: few; V gene: TRBV5-1; J gene: TRBJ2-2; CDR3 DNA: TGCGCCACAACACGGGACACCGGGGAGCTGTTTTTT; CDR3 protein: CATTRDTGELFF
D gene: NA; clone size: many; V gene: TRBV7-2; J gene: TRBJ2-3; CDR3 DNA: TGTGCCAGCAGCTTATGGGTCACGGGAGCCACAGATACGCAGTATTTT; CDR3 protein: CASSLWVTGATDTQYF
D gene: TRBD2; clone size: once; V gene: TRBV6-5; J gene: TRBJ2-5; CDR3 DNA: TGTGCCAGCAGTGGACTAGCGGGAATAGGGGAGACCCAGTACTTC; CDR3 protein: CASSGLAGIGETQYF
D gene: NA; clone size: many; V gene: TRBV4-1; J gene: TRBJ1-1; CDR3 DNA: TGCGCCAGCAGCCCGGCAGGATTTAACACTGAAGCTTTCTTT; CDR3 protein: CASSPAGFNTEAFF
D gene: NA; clone size: many; V gene: TRBV7-2; J gene: TRBJ2-5; CDR3 DNA: TGTGCCAGCAGCTTTCCGGAGACCCAGTACTTC; CDR3 protein: CASSFPETQYF
D gene: TRBD2; clone size: many; V gene: TRBV27; J gene: TRBJ2-5; CDR3 DNA: TGTGCCAGCAGCCCTACTAGCGTACCAGAGACCCAGTACTTC; CDR3 protein: CASSPTSVPETQYF
D gene: TRBD1; clone size: many; V gene: TRBV7-6; J gene: TRBJ1-5; CDR3 DNA: TGTGCCAGCAGCTTTGGACAGGGGAGGGGTCAGCCCCAGCATTTT; CDR3 protein: CASSFGQGRGQPQHF
D gene: TRBD1; clone size: many; V gene: TRBV20-1; J gene: TRBJ2-7; CDR3 DNA: TGCAGTGCCCATGGAATTAACCGGGACAGGGGGTACGAGCAGTACTTC; CDR3 protein: CSAHGINRDRGYEQYF
D gene: NA; clone size: medium-sized; V gene: TRBV10-3; J gene: TRBJ2-7; CDR3 DNA: TGTGCCATCAGCCAGGGAGATCCTAACTCCTACGAGCAGTACTTC; CDR3 protein: CAISQGDPNSYEQYF
D gene: NA; clone size: many; V gene: TRBV20-1; J gene: TRBJ2-7; CDR3 DNA: TGCAGTGCTAGACAGGGGGGCCACGAGCAGTACTTC; CDR3 protein: CSARQGGHEQYF
D gene: NA; clone size: many; V gene: TRBV20-1; J gene: TRBJ2-1; CDR3 DNA: TGCAGTGCTCAGGCCCTCTTTAGCGGTTCGAGCTCCTACAATGAGCAGTTCTTC; CDR3 protein: CSAQALFSGSSSYNEQFF
D gene: NA; clone size: many; V gene: TRBV20-1; J gene: TRBJ2-6; CDR3 DNA: TGCAGTGCAAAGGTCCAGGGGGCCAACGTCCTGACTTTC; CDR3 protein: CSAKVQGANVLTF
D gene: NA; clone size: many; V gene: TRBV20-1; J gene: TRBJ2-1; CDR3 DNA: TGCAGTGCTAGAGGGCGGACTACCTACAATGAGCAGTTCTTC; CDR3 protein: CSARGRTTYNEQFF
D gene: TRBD2; clone size: many; V gene: TRBV7-2; J gene: TRBJ2-7; CDR3 DNA: TGTGCCAGCAGCTGGGAAGGGACTAGCGGGAGTTTC; CDR3 protein: CASSWEGTSGSF
D gene: TRBD2; clone size: NA; V gene: TRBV28; J gene: TRBJ2-7; CDR3 DNA: TGTGCCAGCAGTTTAAGCGGGAGCCCCGGGGAGGAGCAGTACTTC; CDR3 protein: CASSLSGSPGEEQYF
D gene: NA; clone size: many; V gene: TRBV5-1; J gene: TRBJ2-7; CDR3 DNA: TGCGCCAGCAGCTTGGAAGAGCAGTACTTC; CDR3 protein: CASSLEEQYF
D gene: NA; clone size: many; V gene: TRBV5-1; J gene: TRBJ1-1; CDR3 DNA: TGCGCCAGCAGCTTGACAGCTACTGAAGCTTTCTTT; CDR3 protein: CASSLTATEAFF
D gene: TRBD2; clone size: many; V gene: TRBV5-1; J gene: TRBJ2-7; CDR3 DNA: TGCGCCAGCAGCATAGGGACTAGCGGACCCTACGAGCAGTACTTC; CDR3 protein: CASSIGTSGPYEQYF
D gene: TRBD1; clone size: many; V gene: TRBV12-3/TRBV12-4; J gene: TRBJ1-6; CDR3 DNA: TGTGCCAGCAGTTTAGGGGGTGGGACAGGGGGTTCACCCCTCCACTTT; CDR3 protein: CASSLGGGTGGSPLHF
D gene: TRBD1; clone size: many; V gene: TRBV29-1; J gene: TRBJ2-1; CDR3 DNA: TGCAGCGTATCAAGGGGGGACAGGGGATACAATGAGCAGTTCTTC; CDR3 protein: CSVSRGDRGYNEQFF
D gene: TRBD1; clone size: many; V gene: TRBV6-5; J gene: TRBJ2-7; CDR3 DNA: TGTGCCAGCAGTTTCCTGGACAGGGGGCCCTACGAGCAGTACTTC; CDR3 protein: CASSFLDRGPYEQYF
D gene: TRBD2; clone size: many; V gene: TRBV20-1; J gene: TRBJ2-7; CDR3 DNA: TGCAGTGCTAGACGGTTGGGGGAACCGGGACTAGGGTACGAGCAGTACTTC; CDR3 protein: CSARRLGEPGLGYEQYF
D gene: NA; clone size: many; V gene: TRBV5-5; J gene: TRBJ2-7; CDR3 DNA: TGTGCCAGCAGCTTATTGTCCCAGGGTTACGAGCAGTACTTC; CDR3 protein: CASSLLSQGYEQYF
D gene: NA; clone size: many; V gene: TRBV5-1; J gene: TRBJ1-5; CDR3 DNA: TGCGCCAGCAGCTTGGAAGGACGGGATCAGCCCCAGCATTTT; CDR3 protein: CASSLEGRDQPQHF
D gene: NA; clone size: many; V gene: TRBV20-1; J gene: TRBJ2-5; CDR3 DNA: TGCAGTGCTCCGGCCTGGCGGGTCCAAGAGACCCAGTACTTC; CDR3 protein: CSAPAWRVQETQYF
D gene: TRBD2; clone size: many; V gene: TRBV20-1; J gene: TRBJ2-7; CDR3 DNA: TGCAGTGCTAGGGACCCCCGGACTAGGGCCTACGAGCAGTACTTC; CDR3 protein: CSARDPRTRAYEQYF
D gene: NA; clone size: many; V gene: TRBV7-9; J gene: TRBJ1-5; CDR3 DNA: TGTGCCAGCAGCTCAGACGGTTATCAGCCCCAGCATTTT; CDR3 protein: CASSSDGYQPQHF
D gene: NA; clone size: NA; V gene: TRBV7-7; J gene: TRBJ2-6; CDR3 DNA: TGTGCTAGCAGCTTATTGCCAGGGGCGGCTGGGGCCAACGTCCTGACTTTC; CDR3 protein: CASSLLPGAAGANVLTF
D gene: TRBD2; clone size: many; V gene: TRBV20-1; J gene: TRBJ2-1; CDR3 DNA: TGCAGTGCTAGAAGAGCGGGGCTCATGGAACATGAGCAGTTCTTC; CDR3 protein: CSARRAGLMEHEQFF
D gene: NA; clone size: many; V gene: TRBV5-1; J gene: TRBJ2-2; CDR3 DNA: TGCGCCAGCAGCGGGAGTGGGGATAGCACCGGGGAGCTGTTTTTT; CDR3 protein: CASSGSGDSTGELFF
D gene: TRBD2; clone size: many; V gene: TRBV12-3/TRBV12-4; J gene: TRBJ2-3; CDR3 DNA: TGTGCCAGCAGTCCGCTATCCCCAGCGGGAGGGGATACGCAGTATTTT; CDR3 protein: CASSPLSPAGGDTQYF
D gene: NA; clone size: NA; V gene: TRBV5-5; J gene: TRBJ1-5; CDR3 DNA: TGTGCCAGCAGCCCCTTAGGGGGGGAGATCGATAGCAATCAGCCCCAGCATTTT; CDR3 protein: CASSPLGGEIDSNQPQHF
D gene: NA; clone size: many; V gene: TRBV29-1; J gene: TRBJ1-5; CDR3 DNA: TGCAGCGTTACCCATAAGCCTGCAGAGCCCCAGCATTTT; CDR3 protein: CSVTHKPAEPQHF
D gene: TRBD1; clone size: many; V gene: TRBV6-6; J gene: TRBJ2-5; CDR3 DNA: TGTGCCAGCAGTTACTCGACCAAAGGGGGCGCGGAGACCCAGTACTTC; CDR3 protein: CASSYSTKGGAETQYF
D gene: TRBD2; clone size: many; V gene: TRBV9; J gene: TRBJ2-3; CDR3 DNA: TGTGCCAGCAGCGTCGATGACCCGGGTTTGGCCCTAGCGGGATTGGCGCTTAGCACAGATACGCAGTATTTT; CDR3 protein: CASSVDDPGLALAGLALSTDTQYF
D gene: NA; clone size: medium-sized; V gene: TRBV11-2; J gene: TRBJ2-3; CDR3 DNA: TGTGCCAGCAGCTTAGCGCTAACAGAAGCAGATACGCAGTATTTT; CDR3 protein: CASSLALTEADTQYF
D gene: TRBD2; clone size: many; V gene: TRBV20-1; J gene: TRBJ2-3; CDR3 DNA: TGCAGTGCTAGAGATAGCGGGAGAGGGGATACGCAGTATTTT; CDR3 protein: CSARDSGRGDTQYF
D gene: NA; clone size: few; V gene: TRBV6-5; J gene: TRBJ2-7; CDR3 DNA: TGTGCCAGCAGTTACTACCCCGCCCGGGGGCCTTCCTACGAGCAGTACTTC; CDR3 protein: CASSYYPARGPSYEQYF
D gene: TRBD2; clone size: many; V gene: TRBV20-1; J gene: TRBJ2-4; CDR3 DNA: TGCAGTGCTAGTGGGGCTAGCGGGAGTAGGAACATTCAGTACTTC; CDR3 protein: CSASGASGSRNIQYF
D gene: NA; clone size: many; V gene: TRBV2; J gene: TRBJ1-1; CDR3 DNA: TGTGCCAGCATGGGAACCTTGGTGGACACTGAAGCTTTCTTT; CDR3 protein: CASMGTLVDTEAFF
D gene: TRBD2; clone size: many; V gene: TRBV6-6; J gene: TRBJ2-1; CDR3 DNA: TGTGCCAGCAGTTACCCCAGCGGGAGAAATGTCCGAAATGAGCAGTTCTTC; CDR3 protein: CASSYPSGRNVRNEQFF
D gene: TRBD2; clone size: NA; V gene: TRBV2; J gene: TRBJ2-1; CDR3 DNA: TGTGCCAGCAGGGAACTAGTGGGAGGGGAGCAGTTCTTC; CDR3 protein: CASRELVGGEQFF
D gene: NA; clone size: many; V gene: TRBV27; J gene: TRBJ1-1; CDR3 DNA: TGTGCCAGCAAGAGTAACACTGAAGCTTTCTTT; CDR3 protein: CASKSNTEAFF
D gene: NA; clone size: many; V gene: TRBV20-1; J gene: TRBJ2-5; CDR3 DNA: TGCAGTGCTAGGCCTCTTCGGGGGACCCAGTACTTC; CDR3 protein: CSARPLRGTQYF
D gene: NA; clone size: many; V gene: TRBV12-3/TRBV12-4; J gene: TRBJ1-2; CDR3 DNA: TGTGCCAGCAGTTTAGCCCCTGGCAATAACTATGGCTACACCTTC; CDR3 protein: CASSLAPGNNYGYTF
D gene: NA; clone size: many; V gene: TRBV5-6; J gene: TRBJ2-7; CDR3 DNA: TGTGCCAGCAGCTTGGGTGGGGGCCGAGAGCAGTACTTC; CDR3 protein: CASSLGGGREQYF
D gene: NA; clone size: many; V gene: TRBV9; J gene: TRBJ2-5; CDR3 DNA: TGTGCCAGCAGCGTAGGACAGGGAGGACCCGGGGAGACCAAGTACTTC; CDR3 protein: CASSVGQGGPGETKYF
D gene: NA; clone size: many; V gene: TRBV7-2; J gene: TRBJ2-2; CDR3 DNA: TGTGCCAGCAGCTTTCTCGTAGGGCTAGATACCGGGGAGCTGTTTTTT; CDR3 protein: CASSFLVGLDTGELFF